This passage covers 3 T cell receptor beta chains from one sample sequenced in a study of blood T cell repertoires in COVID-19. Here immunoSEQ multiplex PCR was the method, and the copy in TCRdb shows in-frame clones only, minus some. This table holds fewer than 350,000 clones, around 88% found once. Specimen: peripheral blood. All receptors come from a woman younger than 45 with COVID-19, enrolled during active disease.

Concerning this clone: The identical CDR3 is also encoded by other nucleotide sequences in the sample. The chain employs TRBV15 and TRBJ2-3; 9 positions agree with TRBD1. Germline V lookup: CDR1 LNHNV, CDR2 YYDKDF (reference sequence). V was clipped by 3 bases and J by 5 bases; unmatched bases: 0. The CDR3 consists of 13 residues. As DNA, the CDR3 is TGTGCCACCAGCAGGGACAGGGGAGATACGCAGTATTTT. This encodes CATSRDRGDTQYF.

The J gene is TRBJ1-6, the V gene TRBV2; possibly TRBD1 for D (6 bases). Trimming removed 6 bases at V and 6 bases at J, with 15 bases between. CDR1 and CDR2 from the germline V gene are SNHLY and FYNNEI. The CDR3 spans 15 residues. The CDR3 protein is CASSQGSGSNSPLHF. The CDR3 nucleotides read TGTGCCAGCAGCCAGGGGTCCGGCTCTAATTCACCCCTCCACTTT.

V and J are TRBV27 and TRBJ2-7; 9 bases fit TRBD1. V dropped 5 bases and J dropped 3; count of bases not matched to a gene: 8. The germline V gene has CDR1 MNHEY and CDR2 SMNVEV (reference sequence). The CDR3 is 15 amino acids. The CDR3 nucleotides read TGTGCCAGCAGTGAACAGGGGGCCCCTCTCTACGAGCAGTACTTC. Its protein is CASSEQGAPLYEQYF.